The 10 T cell receptor beta chains below come from one sample, sequenced in a study of response to subunit inactivated influenza vaccine. TCRdb analysed the RT-PCR reads with MiXCR anew, one entry per CDR3 protein. The profile shows under 550,000 distinct CDR3 sequences, approximately 7.8% of them singletons. The specimen comprised PBMCs from blood, sampled roughly 24 months after vaccination. These receptors came from a man aged 50-75 years who received an inactivated influenza vaccine.

This chain's CDR3 is CASSLSPRTGMNTEAFF. The CDR3 nucleotides read TGTGCCAGCAGTTTATCCCCACGGACAGGGATGAACACTGAAGCTTTCTTT. The V and J genes are TRBV28 and TRBJ1-1; TRBD1 matches 8 bases. V dropped 1 base and J dropped 0; count of bases not matched to a gene: 7. Germline-derived CDR1 and CDR2 are MDHEN and SYDVKM. The CDR3 runs 17 residues.

This rearrangement joins TRBV29-1 to TRBJ2-7; D possibly uses TRBD1 or TRBD2 (5 bases each). In germline, CDR1 is SQVTM, CDR2 ANQGSEA. This CDR3 comprises 11 residues. Between the trimmed V and J ends, which lost 6 bases and 4 bases, there was a span of 10 bases. CDR3 sequence reads: CSVRDPYEQYF. The CDR3 DNA sequence: TGCAGCGTCCGGGACCCTTACGAGCAGTACTTC.

The chain recombines TRBV5-1 with TRBJ2-2; no firm D call. The CDR3 is 16 residues long. The V gene lost 2 bases and the J gene lost 0 bases, with 11 bases spanning the gap. Germline values: CDR1 SGHRS, CDR2 YFSETQ. This chain's CDR3 is CASSFRESANTGELFF. CDR3 in DNA: TGCGCCAGCAGCTTCCGAGAGAGTGCGAACACCGGGGAGCTGTTTTTT.

The chain carries TRBV7-9 and TRBJ1-2; D is unclear. Trimming took 6 bases from V and 8 from J, leaving 16 bases between them. The length of the CDR3 is 13 residues. From germline, CDR1 is SEHNR and CDR2 FQNEAQ (reference sequence). The CDR3, as DNA: TGTGCCAGCAGTCCAACAGATCTCGGGGGCTACACCTTC. Its protein product is CASSPTDLGGYTF.

This sequence joins TRBV19 and TRBJ2-1, with D maybe TRBD1 (6 bases). V lost 4 bases and J lost 3, with 16 bases in between. Per the germline V gene, CDR1 is LNHDA and CDR2 is SQIVND (reference sequence). CDR3 length: 16 residues. CDR3 amino acids: CASSTLQGVRYNEQFF. The CDR3, as DNA: TGTGCCAGTAGTACTCTACAGGGTGTTCGCTACAATGAGCAGTTCTTC.

Ten or more counts support this clonotype. CDR3 residues: CATEGGSYEQYF. For the CDR3, the DNA is TGTGCCACCGAGGGCGGGAGCTACGAGCAGTACTTC. The rearrangement joins TRBV24-1 to TRBJ2-7; 7 positions match TRBD2. Germline V CDR1 and CDR2: KGHDR, SFDVKD. V trimming: 9 bases; J trimming: 3 bases; junction bases outside the gene matches: 4. This CDR3 is built from 12 residues.

This clonotype was seen only once. The rearrangement links TRBV4-1 to TRBJ1-6; D might be TRBD1 (5 bases). Trimming left V 0 bases short and J 10 bases short, with 16 bases between. CDR3 length equals 16 residues. Germline-derived CDR1 and CDR2 are MGHRA and YSYEKL. CDR3 DNA: TGCGCCAGCAGCCAAGAATCCGCAGGGATAGAATCACCCCTCCACTTT. Protein: CASSQESAGIESPLHF.

This clonotype was observed many times. The gene calls are TRBV7-9 and TRBJ2-5; D tentatively fits TRBD1 or TRBD2 (6 bases each). The V end lost 2 bases, the J end lost 5 bases, and 15 bases lay between the germline ends. The CDR3 extends over 15 amino acids. From germline, CDR1 is SEHNR and CDR2 FQNEAQ (reference sequence). The CDR3 spells CASSLNSGGAETQYF. Written as DNA, the CDR3 is TGTGCCAGCAGCTTAAATTCCGGGGGCGCGGAGACCCAGTACTTC.

The chain combines TRBV11-2 with TRBJ2-7; TRBD1 or TRBD2 may be the D gene (5 bases each). This CDR3 spans 16 amino acids. From germline, CDR1 is SGHAT and CDR2 FQNNGV. Trimming stripped 4 bases from V and 5 bases from J, with 21 bases between. CDR3: CASSSRRDRKPHEQYF. The CDR3 DNA follows: TGTGCCAGCAGCTCGCGAAGGGACCGTAAGCCCCACGAGCAGTACTTC.

CDR3 sequence: CASSDSGGKQFGSPLHF. The CDR3 DNA is TGTGCCAGCAGTGACTCGGGCGGGAAACAGTTTGGATCACCCCTCCACTTT. This chain connects TRBV6-4 to TRBJ1-6, with no clear D. Germline V CDR1 and CDR2: MRHNA, SNTAGT. The germline V and J ends were trimmed by 0 bases and 10 bases, with 19 bases remaining between them. The CDR3 totals 17 residues.